These T cell receptor beta chains were read from a single sample in a study of T cells in Graves' hyperthyroidism and ophthalmopathy. TCRdb re-analysed the multiplex PCR reads in MiXCR, keeping a single row per CDR3 protein. The repertoire consists of roughly 660,000 distinct CDR3 sequences, with around 15% occurring once and the leading ten covering 15% to 17%. Sequenced sample: blood. All receptors come from a man aged 50-60 years with Graves' hyperthyroidism. CDR3s include the opening cysteine and the closing phenylalanine or tryptophan. The order of the fields is clone size, J gene, V gene, D gene, CDR3 DNA, CDR3 protein. D genes are given only for firm matches. Part of the rows lack a size; the others show once, few, many or a class for expanded clones.

size: many
J: TRBJ2-5
V: TRBV28
D: .
DNA: TGTGCCAGCAGCTCTTCCGGGACGGAAAGAGAGACCCAGTACTTC
CDR3: CASSSSGTERETQYF

size: few
J: TRBJ2-2
V: TRBV10-1
D: TRBD1
DNA: TGCGCCAGCAGTCCGGGACAGGGCCCCCATGCCGGGGAGCTGTTTTTT
CDR3: CASSPGQGPHAGELFF

size: .
J: TRBJ2-3
V: TRBV5-8
D: TRBD2
DNA: TGTGCCACCGGATCGGGCGGGAGGCAAACAGATACGCAGTATTTT
CDR3: CATGSGGRQTDTQYF

size: few
J: TRBJ2-7
V: TRBV7-2
D: TRBD2
DNA: TGTGCCAGCAGCTTAAGAACTAGCGGGAGGATGTACGAGCAGTACTTC
CDR3: CASSLRTSGRMYEQYF

size: .
J: TRBJ2-3
V: TRBV7-2
D: TRBD2
DNA: TGTGCCAGCAGCTCCCGACTAGCGGGATCGCCAGATACGCAGTATTTT
CDR3: CASSSRLAGSPDTQYF

size: .
J: TRBJ2-3
V: TRBV7-2
D: TRBD2
DNA: TGTGCCAGCAGCTGGGGGGGGACTAGCGGGTTCTCAGATACGCAGTATTTT
CDR3: CASSWGGTSGFSDTQYF

size: few
J: TRBJ2-1
V: TRBV29-1
D: .
DNA: TGCAGCGTCGGGACGGGCAACTACAATGAGCAGTTCTTC
CDR3: CSVGTGNYNEQFF

size: .
J: TRBJ1-1
V: TRBV27
D: .
DNA: TGTGCCAGCAGTTCACCCCTGTCTGAAGCTTTCTTT
CDR3: CASSSPLSEAFF

size: many
J: TRBJ2-7
V: TRBV7-2
D: .
DNA: TGTGCCAGCAGCTTAGAGGCTAGTCACTACGAGCAGTACTTC
CDR3: CASSLEASHYEQYF

size: .
J: TRBJ1-2
V: TRBV7-2
D: .
DNA: TGTGCCAGCAGGGACATAACCAAAGGTGGCTACACCTTC
CDR3: CASRDITKGGYTF

size: many
J: TRBJ2-3
V: TRBV18
D: .
DNA: TGTGCCAGCTCACCACGCCGGGACGGCACAGATACGCAGTATTTT
CDR3: CASSPRRDGTDTQYF

size: .
J: TRBJ2-1
V: TRBV12-3/TRBV12-4
D: TRBD2
DNA: TGTGCCAGCAGCTTGCTAGCGGGAGGCTCCTGGAATGAGCAGTTCTTC
CDR3: CASSLLAGGSWNEQFF

size: many
J: TRBJ1-5
V: TRBV15
D: .
DNA: TGTGCCACCAGCAGTTCAAGGGGGGGATATAGCAATCAGCCCCAGCATTTT
CDR3: CATSSSRGGYSNQPQHF

size: .
J: TRBJ1-1
V: TRBV28
D: .
DNA: TGTGCCAGCAGGCTAACAGACACTGAAGCTTTCTTT
CDR3: CASRLTDTEAFF